One and the same sample provided the 7 T cell receptor beta chains below, sequenced in a study of OX40 agonist ivuxolimab in advanced cancers. Measured with immunoSEQ multiplex PCR; TCRdb has only the in-frame clones, and not every one. The table records more than 60,000 clones, 85% of them present only once. The sample was CD4+ or CD8+ T cells sorted from blood, taken in a trial of the OX40 agonist ivuxolimab. These receptors were collected from an adult with an advanced solid tumor such as melanoma, head and neck, liver or kidney cancer.

This chain uses TRBV7-3 with TRBJ2-3; 12 bases are a match to TRBD1. The CDR3 is 19 residues long. Unmatched junction bases numbered 12, after V lost 5 bases and J lost 0 bases. Germline V lookup: CDR1 SGHTA, CDR2 FQGTGA. For the CDR3, the DNA is TGTGCCAGCAGCCTCTCCGGGACAGGGGGCCCCACTAGCACAGATACGCAGTATTTT. The encoded protein is CASSLSGTGGPTSTDTQYF.

This chain joins TRBV18 and TRBJ2-5, with 7 bases matching TRBD2. The J segment lost 3 bases and the V segment lost 2 bases, leaving 9 bases of the junction unmatched. The germline CDR1 and CDR2 sequences are KGHSH and LQKENI. The CDR3 extends over 16 amino acids. The DNA for the CDR3 is TGTGCCAGCTCACCAGGGGGGGGAATCCAGAAAGAGACCCAGTACTTC. Protein sequence: CASSPGGGIQKETQYF. Supplemented by reference TRBV18 and TRBJ2-5, the full variable domain reads NAGVMQNPRHLVRRRGQEARLRCSPMKGHSHVYWYRQLPEEGLKFMVYLQKENIIDESGMPKERFSAEFPKEGPSILRIQQVVRGDSAAYFCASSPGGGIQKETQYFGPGTRLLVL.

The V call is TRBV5-4, the J call TRBJ2-3, with 11 bases fitting TRBD2. The CDR3 has 18 residues. CDR1 is SGHNT, CDR2 YYREEE, per germline (reference sequence). Trimming took 0 bases from V and 0 from J; bases not matched to a gene: 6. The CDR3 nucleotides are TGTGCCAGCAGCTTGGGGCTAGCGGGGGGCTTAAGCACAGATACGCAGTATTTT. The encoded protein is CASSLGLAGGLSTDTQYF. Variable domain in full (rest from reference TRBV5-4 and TRBJ2-3): ETGVTQSPTHLIKTRGQQVTLRCSSQSGHNTVSWYQQALGQGPQFIFQYYREEENGRGNFPPRFSGLQFPNYSSELNVNALELDDSALYLCASSLGLAGGLSTDTQYFGPGTRLTVL.

V usage is TRBV28 and J usage is TRBJ1-1; D perhaps matches TRBD1 (5 bases). This CDR3 is 16 amino acids long. Germline CDR1 is MDHEN and CDR2 is SYDVKM. The V gene lost 2 bases and the J gene lost 1 base, with 14 bases spanning the gap. For the CDR3, the DNA is TGTGCCAGCAGTTTAGGAAGGGGAGCAAAGAACACTGAAGCTTTCTTT. It codes for CASSLGRGAKNTEAFF.

The chain links TRBV11-2 to TRBJ2-3; either TRBD1 or TRBD2 may fit D (5 bases each). The length of the CDR3 is 15 residues. V was clipped by 4 bases and J by 2 bases, with 13 bases between them. Germline V gives CDR1 SGHAT, CDR2 FQNNGV. CDR3 in DNA: TGTGCCAGCAGCTGGGGGTCAGCAGTCACAGATACGCAGTATTTT. It is translated as CASSWGSAVTDTQYF.

CDR3 bases: TGTGCCAGCAGCTTAGGACTAGCGGGCTCCTACAATGAGCAGTTCTTC. Encoded protein: CASSLGLAGSYNEQFF. The V and J genes are TRBV7-8 and TRBJ2-1; TRBD2 matches at 10 bases. From germline, CDR1 is SGHVS and CDR2 FQNEAQ. V lost 1 base and J lost 0; bases outside the gene matches: 0. The CDR3 has 16 amino acids. The whole variable domain, remainder taken from reference TRBV7-8 and TRBJ2-1, is GAGVSQSPRYKVAKRGQDVALRCDPISGHVSLFWYQQALGQGPEFLTYFQNEAQLDKSGLPSDRFFAERPEGSVSTLKIQRTQQEDSAVYLCASSLGLAGSYNEQFFGPGTRLTVL.

There are a few counts of this clone. J is TRBJ2-1 and V is TRBV7-9; D is perhaps TRBD1 (6 bases). V was trimmed by 2 bases and J by 6 bases, leaving 14 bases between them. Per germline, CDR1 SEHNR and CDR2 FQNEAQ (reference sequence). The CDR3 totals 15 residues. For the CDR3, the DNA is TGTGCCAGCAGCTTATTCACAGGGAGAAGCAATGAGCAGTTCTTC. It codes for CASSLFTGRSNEQFF.